The source of this TCR beta chain is a study of blood T cell repertoires in COVID-19. Overall study: The study drew acute and convalescent COVID-19 samples from the United States, Italy and Spain. The cDNA or gDNA used as material had been derived from T cells, B-cell-depleted T cells, or PBMCs.

In the original workflow: Amplifying reference gene primers gave estimates of nucleated cell counts. Here immunoSEQ multiplex PCR was the method, and the copy in TCRdb shows in-frame clones only, minus some. V and J calls and clone size follow that table, whereas D and trimming were derived from the DNA. The repertoire includes approximately 82,000 clones, around 88% of them detected once, and approximately 17% sits in the top ten. V was cut by 3 bases and J by 0 bases, with 7 bases left in between. CDR1 and CDR2 (germline): SGHDT, YYEEEE. The length of the CDR3 is 14 residues. The chain links TRBV5-6 to TRBJ1-3; D gene ambiguous. The sample was peripheral blood. The origin of this receptor is a woman aged 55-70 years with acute or convalescent COVID-19. CDR3 sequence: CASSSRFSGNTIYF. For the CDR3, the DNA is TGTGCCAGCAGCTCCAGATTCTCTGGAAACACCATATATTTT.